These 23 T cell receptor beta chains originate from one sample sequenced in a study of T-cell reconstitution after alpha-beta-depleted transplantation in children. Molecular barcoding with unique molecular identifiers was used for the TCRbeta library. TCRdb re-derived calls from the PCR reads in MiXCR, one entry per CDR3 protein. This table holds 200,000 to 250,000 distinct CDR3 sequences, about a tenth found once. The source was PBMCs from the stem cell graft donor, collected from the stem cell graft. The receptors come from a human donor who donated a stem cell graft to a child with acute lymphoblastic leukemia.

This clonotype was detected a few times. This sequence joins TRBV11-2 and TRBJ2-3; D is unresolved. Deletions cut 5 bases from V and 4 bases from J, with 13 bases between. This CDR3 region has 14 residues. CDR1 is SGHAT and CDR2 is FQNNGV in the germline V gene. The CDR3 spells CASSPPWKSDTQYF. As DNA, the CDR3 is TGTGCCAGCAGCCCACCCTGGAAATCAGATACGCAGTATTTT.

The rearrangement joins TRBV12-3 or TRBV12-4 to TRBJ1-1; D unresolved. Trimming shortened V by 1 base and J by 5 bases, and 11 bases separated the two germline ends. CDR3 length equals 14 residues. Here the CDR3 reads CASSLGIRGTEAFF. CDR3 coding DNA: TGTGCCAGCAGTTTAGGGATTCGGGGAACTGAAGCTTTCTTT.

This clonotype was picked up many times. The chain combines TRBV5-1 with TRBJ2-3, with 8 bases fitting TRBD1. CDR1 and CDR2 (germline): SGHRS, YFSETQ. Trimming removed 4 bases from V and 2 bases from J; junction bases left unmatched: 6. There are 15 residues in the CDR3. The CDR3 DNA reads as TGCGCCAGCAGCGGGTCAGGGGGCGTCACAGATACGCAGTATTTT. Translating it yields CASSGSGGVTDTQYF. Supplemented by reference TRBV5-1 and TRBJ2-3, the full variable domain reads KAGVTQTPRYLIKTRGQQVTLSCSPISGHRSVSWYQQTPGQGLQFLFEYFSETQRNKGNFPGRFSGRQFSNSRSEMNVSTLELGDSALYLCASSGSGGVTDTQYFGPGTRLTVL.

This rearrangement joins TRBV7-9 to TRBJ2-3; 7 bases map to TRBD1. Germline V gene lookup returns CDR1 SEHNR and CDR2 FQNEAQ (reference sequence). The V and J ends lost 5 bases and 1 base, in that order; junction bases with no gene match: 3. This CDR3 region has 14 residues. The CDR3 DNA reads TGTGCCAGCAGCACCGACAGGGGCACAGATACGCAGTATTTT. Protein: CASSTDRGTDTQYF.

This clonotype was picked up many times. The chain couples TRBV3-1 to TRBJ2-3; D unresolved. CDR1 and CDR2 (germline): LGHDT, YNNKEL (reference sequence). Trimming cost V 0 bases and J 2 bases, with 12 bases left between them. The CDR3 runs 16 residues. CDR3 bases: TGTGCCAGCAGCCAAGACTTGATGGCCTCCACAGATACGCAGTATTTT. This gives the protein CASSQDLMASTDTQYF.

The sample holds many counts of this clonotype. V and J are TRBV7-8 and TRBJ2-4; D possibly matches TRBD1 or TRBD2 (6 bases each). This CDR3 spans 14 amino acids. V was cut by 1 base and J by 8 bases, with 12 bases left in between. Germline V gene lookup returns CDR1 SGHVS and CDR2 FQNEAQ. CDR3 sequence (DNA): TGTGCCAGCAGCTTAGTGCCAGGGGAGGACATTCAGTACTTC. As protein: CASSLVPGEDIQYF.

The chain has TRBV5-4 and TRBJ1-2; 8 bases line up with TRBD1. This CDR3 spans 15 amino acids. Germline-derived CDR1 and CDR2 are SGHNT and YYREEE (reference sequence). J was trimmed by 6 bases and V by 2 bases; bases with no gene match: 9. This CDR3 reads CASSLRIQGVDGYTF. The CDR3 region has the DNA TGTGCCAGCAGCTTAAGAATACAGGGGGTGGATGGCTACACCTTC.

This clonotype has ten or more counts. The chain uses TRBV5-6 and TRBJ1-2; D gene unclear. Between the trimmed V and J ends, which lost 4 bases and 4 bases, there was a span of 5 bases. CDR1 SGHDT and CDR2 YYEEEE come from the germline V gene. The CDR3 is made up of 11 amino acids. The CDR3 DNA reads TGTGCCAGCAGCCCGGGCTATGGCTACACCTTC. This gives the protein CASSPGYGYTF.

This clonotype was seen more than once but under ten times. This chain uses TRBV12-3 or TRBV12-4 with TRBJ2-7, with D perhaps TRBD1 (7 bases). CDR3 length: 14 amino acids. Trimming cost V 7 bases and J 6 bases, with 19 bases left between them. The CDR3 region has the DNA TGTGCCAGCAAACTCGAGGGGGCCGGGGGCGAGCAGTACTTC. Translation gives CASKLEGAGGEQYF.

There are a few counts of this clonotype. The CDR3 nucleotides read TGTGCCAGCGGTTCACCCCAGACAGTACTTAACTATGGCTACACCTTC. This codes for CASGSPQTVLNYGYTF. V usage is TRBV6-5 and J usage is TRBJ1-2, with TRBD1 as a possible D gene (5 bases). V lost 8 bases and J lost 1, with 20 bases in between. The CDR3 consists of 16 residues. From germline, CDR1 is MNHEY and CDR2 SVGAGI.

The V call is TRBV5-1, the J call TRBJ2-7, with 10 bases matching TRBD1. The ends lost 4 bases at V and 4 bases at J; junction bases unmatched: 23. Germline values: CDR1 SGHRS, CDR2 YFSETQ. CDR3 length equals 20 residues. In DNA form, the CDR3 reads TGCGCCAGCAGCCTAACCCCCTTCGACAGGGGGCGCGTAAACGATTACGAGCAGTACTTC. Its translation is CASSLTPFDRGRVNDYEQYF.

The sample holds many counts of this clonotype. The chain links TRBV20-1 to TRBJ2-5, with 7 bases fitting TRBD2. The CDR3 is 15 residues long. The V and J ends lost 3 bases and 4 bases, in that order; junction bases with no gene match: 11. CDR1 and CDR2 (germline): DFQATT, SNEGSKA (reference sequence). The CDR3 nucleotides are TGCAGTGCTAGTGGCGAGGCGGGGGATCGAGAGACCCAGTACTTC. Its protein product is CSASGEAGDRETQYF.

The chain combines TRBV18 with TRBJ1-2; D not resolved. Germline-derived CDR1 and CDR2 are KGHSH and LQKENI. The CDR3 has 14 amino acids. V shed 3 bases and J shed 3 bases, with 11 bases lying between them. For the CDR3, the DNA is TGTGCCAGCTCACCGGGTGTTTTTGACTATGGCTACACCTTC. This codes for CASSPGVFDYGYTF.

This clonotype was seen more than once but under ten times. The V and J genes are TRBV5-1 and TRBJ2-6, with D perhaps given as TRBD1 or TRBD2 (5 bases each). V shed 4 bases and J shed 0 bases, with 14 bases lying between them. There are 17 residues in the CDR3. Germline values: CDR1 SGHRS, CDR2 YFSETQ. The CDR3 spells CASSGGLEFSGANVLTF. CDR3 coding DNA: TGCGCCAGCAGCGGGGGTCTTGAATTCTCTGGGGCCAACGTCCTGACTTTC.

The chain links TRBV7-6 to TRBJ2-2, with D perhaps given as TRBD1 or TRBD2 (6 bases each). From germline, CDR1 is SGHVS and CDR2 FNYEAQ. V was cut by 5 bases and J by 4 bases, with 14 bases left in between. The CDR3 totals 15 residues. The chain's CDR3 is CASSQLGGITGELFF. The CDR3 bases are TGTGCCAGCAGCCAACTGGGGGGCATCACCGGGGAGCTGTTTTTT. The full variable domain, with the rest looked up from reference TRBV7-6 and TRBJ2-2, is GAGVSQSPRYKVTKRGQDVALRCDPISGHVSLYWYRQALGQGPEFLTYFNYEAQQDKSGLPNDRFSAERPEGSISTLTIQRTEQRDSAMYRCASSQLGGITGELFFGEGSRLTVL.

This clonotype has just a few counts. The gene calls are TRBV5-1 and TRBJ2-5; 8 bases line up with TRBD1. The CDR3 covers 16 residues. The V segment lost 3 bases and the J segment 5 bases; nucleotides outside the gene matches: 12. Germline V gene data show CDR1 as SGHRS and CDR2 as YFSETQ. The CDR3 DNA reads TGCGCCAGCAGCTCGCCGGGACAGGCGATGGGGGAGACCCAGTACTTC. Its protein is CASSSPGQAMGETQYF. Drawing the rest from reference TRBV5-1 and TRBJ2-5, the complete variable domain is KAGVTQTPRYLIKTRGQQVTLSCSPISGHRSVSWYQQTPGQGLQFLFEYFSETQRNKGNFPGRFSGRQFSNSRSEMNVSTLELGDSALYLCASSSPGQAMGETQYFGPGTRLLVL.

The genes are TRBV12-3 or TRBV12-4 and TRBJ2-7; tentatively, D is TRBD2 (5 bases). The CDR3 consists of 15 residues. Trimming removed 5 bases at V and 5 bases at J, with 19 bases between. The CDR3 sequence is CASSPTAGGLNEQYF. CDR3 sequence (DNA): TGTGCCAGCAGTCCAACGGCTGGAGGTCTCAACGAGCAGTACTTC.

The chain combines TRBV20-1 with TRBJ2-2; D not certain. CDR1 and CDR2 (germline): DFQATT, SNEGSKA (reference sequence). The CDR3 has 12 residues. V lost 1 base and J lost 8, with 8 bases in between. The CDR3 nucleotides are TGCAGTGCTAGAGCGCCCTTAGGGGAGCTGTTTTTT. Its translation is CSARAPLGELFF.

This clonotype has just a few counts. The rearrangement links TRBV12-3 or TRBV12-4 to TRBJ1-1; TRBD1 is a possible D gene (6 bases). CDR3 length: 16 residues. Trimming cost V 3 bases and J 4 bases, with 18 bases left between them. The CDR3 loop is CASSFFWGALITEAFF. The CDR3 DNA sequence: TGTGCCAGCAGTTTTTTTTGGGGGGCGCTTATCACTGAAGCTTTCTTT.

V gene TRBV5-1 combines with J gene TRBJ1-6; tentatively, D is TRBD1 (5 bases). This CDR3 has 16 residues. The V end lost 0 bases, the J end lost 0 bases, and 7 bases lay between the germline ends. Germline CDR1 reads SGHRS; CDR2 reads YFSETQ. As DNA, the CDR3 is TGCGCCAGCAGCTTGGAGGGGCGCTCCTATAATTCACCCCTCCACTTT. This gives the protein CASSLEGRSYNSPLHF.

This sequence joins TRBV7-9 and TRBJ2-7; the D gene is possibly TRBD1 (5 bases). There are 15 residues in the CDR3. Per the germline V gene, CDR1 is SEHNR and CDR2 is FQNEAQ (reference sequence). Trimming removed 4 bases at V and 3 bases at J, with 16 bases between. DNA of the CDR3: TGTGCCAGCAGCTCGGGTCCAGGGCCTATCTACGAGCAGTACTTC. This sequence encodes CASSSGPGPIYEQYF. Filled out from reference TRBV7-9 and TRBJ2-7, the complete variable domain reads DTGVSQNPRHKITKRGQNVTFRCDPISEHNRLYWYRQTLGQGPEFLTYFQNEAQLEKSRLLSDRFSAERPKGSFSTLEIQRTEQGDSAMYLCASSSGPGPIYEQYFGPGTRLTVT.

This clonotype has only a few counts. The rearrangement joins TRBV6-6 to TRBJ1-3; 7 positions agree with TRBD1. Germline V CDR1 and CDR2: MNHNY, SVGAGI (reference sequence). V lost 8 bases, J lost 3 bases, and 34 bases stayed unmatched. The CDR3 has 23 amino acids. The CDR3 nucleotides read TGTGCCAGCTCGACCGCTCTGTCCCGGGACAGCGTTTTTCATCTCCGCTTTGGAAACACCATATATTTT. It translates to CASSTALSRDSVFHLRFGNTIYF.

The sample holds a few counts of this clonotype. The chain carries TRBV3-1 and TRBJ2-1; D perhaps matches TRBD2 (6 bases). Germline CDR1 and CDR2: LGHDT and YNNKEL (reference sequence). The V and J ends lost 4 bases and 15 bases respectively, with 22 bases between them. The CDR3 runs 14 residues. The CDR3 coding sequence is TGTGCCAGCAGCCCGTCCCGTGCGGGGCGGTCGGCGTTCTTC. This codes for CASSPSRAGRSAFF.